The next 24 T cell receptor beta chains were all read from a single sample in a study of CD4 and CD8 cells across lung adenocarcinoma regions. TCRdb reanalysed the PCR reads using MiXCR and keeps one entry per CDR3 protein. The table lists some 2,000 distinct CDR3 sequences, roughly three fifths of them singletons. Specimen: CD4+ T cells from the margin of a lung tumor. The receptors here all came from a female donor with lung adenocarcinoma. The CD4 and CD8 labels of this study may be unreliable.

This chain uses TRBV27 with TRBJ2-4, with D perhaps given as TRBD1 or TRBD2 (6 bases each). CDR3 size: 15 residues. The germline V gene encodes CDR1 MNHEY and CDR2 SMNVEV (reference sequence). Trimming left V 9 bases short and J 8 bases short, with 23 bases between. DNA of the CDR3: TGTGCCAGGGCCAACGGGGGCGGGGACCAAGACATTCAGTACTTC. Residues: CARANGGGDQDIQYF.

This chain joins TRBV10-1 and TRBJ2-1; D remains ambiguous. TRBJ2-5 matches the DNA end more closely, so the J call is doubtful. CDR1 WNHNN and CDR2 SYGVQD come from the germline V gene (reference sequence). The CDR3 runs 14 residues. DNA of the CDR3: TGCGCCAGCATACCCCTTTTTAGGGAAGAGACCCAGTACTTC. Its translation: CASIPLFREETQYF.

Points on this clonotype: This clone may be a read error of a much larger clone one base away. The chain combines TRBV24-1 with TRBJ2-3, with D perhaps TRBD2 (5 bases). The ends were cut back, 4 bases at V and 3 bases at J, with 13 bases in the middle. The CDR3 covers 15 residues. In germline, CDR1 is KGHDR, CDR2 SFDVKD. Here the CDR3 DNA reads TGTGCCACCAGTGAGAGTGGGAGAGGGACAGATACGCAGTATTTT. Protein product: CATSESGRGTDTQYF.

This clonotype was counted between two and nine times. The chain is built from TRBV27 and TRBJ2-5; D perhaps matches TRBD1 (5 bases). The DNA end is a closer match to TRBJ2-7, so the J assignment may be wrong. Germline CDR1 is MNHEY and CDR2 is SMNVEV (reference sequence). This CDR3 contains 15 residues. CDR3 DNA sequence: TGTGCCAGCAGTTTAGTCTGGGGCCAGTTCTACGAGCAGTACTTC. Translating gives CASSLVWGQFYEQYF.

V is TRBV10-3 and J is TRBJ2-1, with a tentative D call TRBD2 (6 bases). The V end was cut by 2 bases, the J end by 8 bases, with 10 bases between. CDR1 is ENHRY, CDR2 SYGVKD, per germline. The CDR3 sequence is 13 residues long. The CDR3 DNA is TGTGCCATCAGTGAGCGAGCTAGCGATGAGCAGTTCTTC. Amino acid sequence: CAISERASDEQFF.

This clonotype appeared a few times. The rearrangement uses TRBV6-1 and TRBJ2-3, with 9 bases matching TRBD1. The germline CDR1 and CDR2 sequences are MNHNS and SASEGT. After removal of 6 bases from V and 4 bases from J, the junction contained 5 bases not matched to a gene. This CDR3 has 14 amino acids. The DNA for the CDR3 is TGTGCCAGCAGACAGGGGGCTTGGGCAGATACGCAGTATTTT. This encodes CASRQGAWADTQYF.

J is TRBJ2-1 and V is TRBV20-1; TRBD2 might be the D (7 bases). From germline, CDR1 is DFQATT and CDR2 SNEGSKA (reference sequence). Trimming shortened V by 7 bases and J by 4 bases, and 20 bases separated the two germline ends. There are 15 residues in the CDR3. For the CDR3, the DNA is TGCAGTGGGGGGGGGGGCGGGCGCAAATACAATGAGCAGTTCTTC. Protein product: CSGGGGGRKYNEQFF.

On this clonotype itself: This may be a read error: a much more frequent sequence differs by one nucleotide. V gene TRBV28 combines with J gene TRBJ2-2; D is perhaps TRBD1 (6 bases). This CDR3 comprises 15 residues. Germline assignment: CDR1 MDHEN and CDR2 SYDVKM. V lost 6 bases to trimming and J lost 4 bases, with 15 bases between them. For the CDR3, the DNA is TGTGCCAGCAGGTCCGGGACACACAGCACCGGGGAGCTGTTTTTT. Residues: CASRSGTHSTGELFF.

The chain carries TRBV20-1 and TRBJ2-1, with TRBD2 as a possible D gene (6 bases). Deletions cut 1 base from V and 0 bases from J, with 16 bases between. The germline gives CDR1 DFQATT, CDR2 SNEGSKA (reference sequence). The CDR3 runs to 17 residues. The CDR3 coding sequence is TGCAGTGCTAGAGCCCCCATGGCGGGGAGCTCCTACAATGAGCAGTTCTTC. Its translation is CSARAPMAGSSYNEQFF.

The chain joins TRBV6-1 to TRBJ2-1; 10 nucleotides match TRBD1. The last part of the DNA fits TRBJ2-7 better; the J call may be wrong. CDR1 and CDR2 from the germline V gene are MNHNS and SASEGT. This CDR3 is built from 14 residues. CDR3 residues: CASNGQGGAREQYF. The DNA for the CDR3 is TGTGCCAGCAACGGACAGGGGGGGGCTCGCGAGCAGTACTTC.

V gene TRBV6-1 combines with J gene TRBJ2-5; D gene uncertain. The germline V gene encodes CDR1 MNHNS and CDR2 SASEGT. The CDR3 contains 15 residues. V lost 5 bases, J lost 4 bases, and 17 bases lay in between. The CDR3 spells CASSPRQPWGETQYF. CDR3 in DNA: TGTGCCAGCAGTCCGAGACAACCCTGGGGAGAGACCCAGTACTTC.

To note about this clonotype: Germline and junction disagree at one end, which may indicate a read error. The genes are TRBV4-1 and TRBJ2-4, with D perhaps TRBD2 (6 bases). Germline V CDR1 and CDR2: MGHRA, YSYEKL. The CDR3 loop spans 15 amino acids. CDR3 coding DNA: TGCGCCAGCAGCCTCTCCGGGGGTAGCAAAGACACGCAGTATTTC. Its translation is CASSLSGGSKDTQYF.

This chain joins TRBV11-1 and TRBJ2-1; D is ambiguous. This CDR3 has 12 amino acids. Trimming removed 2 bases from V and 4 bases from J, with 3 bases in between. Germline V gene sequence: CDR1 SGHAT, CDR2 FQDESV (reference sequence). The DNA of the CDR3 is TGTGCCAGCAGCTTATGGTACAATGAGCAGTTCTTC. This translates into CASSLWYNEQFF.

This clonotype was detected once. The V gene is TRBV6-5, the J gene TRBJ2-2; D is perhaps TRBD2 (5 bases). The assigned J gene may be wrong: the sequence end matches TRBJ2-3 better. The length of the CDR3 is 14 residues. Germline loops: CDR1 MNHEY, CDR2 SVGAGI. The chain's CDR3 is CASSYNGPTGEQYF. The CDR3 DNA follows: TGTGCCAGCAGTTATAACGGGCCCACCGGGGAGCAGTATTTT.

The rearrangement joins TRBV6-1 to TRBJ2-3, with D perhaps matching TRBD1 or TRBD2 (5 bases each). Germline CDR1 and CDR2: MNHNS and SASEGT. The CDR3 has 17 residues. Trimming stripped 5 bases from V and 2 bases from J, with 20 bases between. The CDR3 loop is CASSRSLGDVITDTQYF. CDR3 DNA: TGTGCCAGCAGTCGGTCCTTGGGGGATGTGATCACAGATACGCAGTATTTT.

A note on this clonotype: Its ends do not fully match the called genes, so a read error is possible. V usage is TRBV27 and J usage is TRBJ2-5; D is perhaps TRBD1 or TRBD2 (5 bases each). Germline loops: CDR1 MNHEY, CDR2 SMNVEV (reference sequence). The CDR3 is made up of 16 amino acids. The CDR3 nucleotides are TGTGCCAGCAGGAGGATTGGGGACCTTGGCCAAGAGACGCAGTATTTC. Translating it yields CASRRIGDLGQETQYF.

CDR3: CASSSRRQRAYNEQFF. The CDR3 DNA reads TGTGCCAGCAGCTCCCGACGGCAGAGGGCCTACAATGAGCAGTTCTTC. This chain links TRBV7-9 with TRBJ2-1, with D tentatively TRBD2 (5 bases). Trimming pared 4 bases from V and 2 bases from J, leaving 15 bases between. The CDR3 totals 16 residues. The V gene's germline CDR1 is SEHNR and CDR2 FQNEAQ (reference sequence). The full variable domain, rest sourced from reference TRBV7-9 and TRBJ2-1, is DTGVSQNPRHKITKRGQNVTFRCDPISEHNRLYWYRQTLGQGPEFLTYFQNEAQLEKSRLLSDRFSAERPKGSFSTLEIQRTEQGDSAMYLCASSSRRQRAYNEQFFGPGTRLTVL.

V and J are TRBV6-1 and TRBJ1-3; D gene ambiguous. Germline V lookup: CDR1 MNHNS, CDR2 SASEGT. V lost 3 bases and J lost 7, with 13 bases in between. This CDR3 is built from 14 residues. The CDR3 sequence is CASSEAQALNTIYF. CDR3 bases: TGTGCCAGCAGTGAGGCTCAGGCCCTGAACACCATATATTTT.

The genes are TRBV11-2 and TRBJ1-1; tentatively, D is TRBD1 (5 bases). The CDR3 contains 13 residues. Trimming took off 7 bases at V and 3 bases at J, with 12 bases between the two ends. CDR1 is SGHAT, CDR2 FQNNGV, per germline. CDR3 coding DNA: TGTGCCAGCACCACGTGGGGGTACACTGAAGCTTTCTTT. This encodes CASTTWGYTEAFF.

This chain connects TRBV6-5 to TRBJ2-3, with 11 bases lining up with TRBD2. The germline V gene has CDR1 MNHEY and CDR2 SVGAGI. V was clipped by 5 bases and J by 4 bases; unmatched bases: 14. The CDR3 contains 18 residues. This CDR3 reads CASSLRGGSGGVADTQYF. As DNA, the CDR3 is TGTGCCAGCAGTCTACGGGGAGGTAGCGGGGGGGTCGCAGATACGCAGTATTTT.

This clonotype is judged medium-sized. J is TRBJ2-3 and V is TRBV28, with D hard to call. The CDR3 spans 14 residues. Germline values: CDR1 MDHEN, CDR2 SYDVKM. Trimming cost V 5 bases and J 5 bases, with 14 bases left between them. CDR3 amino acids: CASSKRSAGDTQYF. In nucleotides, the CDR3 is TGTGCCAGCAGTAAGAGATCCGCTGGAGATACGCAGTATTTT.

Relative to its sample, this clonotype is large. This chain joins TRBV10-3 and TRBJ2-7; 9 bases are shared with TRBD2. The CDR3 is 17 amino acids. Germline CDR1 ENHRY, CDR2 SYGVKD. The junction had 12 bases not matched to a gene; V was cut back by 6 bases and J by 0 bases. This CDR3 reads CAISEPPSGTSSYEQYF. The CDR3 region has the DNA TGTGCCATCAGCGAACCACCTAGCGGGACCAGCTCCTACGAGCAGTACTTC.

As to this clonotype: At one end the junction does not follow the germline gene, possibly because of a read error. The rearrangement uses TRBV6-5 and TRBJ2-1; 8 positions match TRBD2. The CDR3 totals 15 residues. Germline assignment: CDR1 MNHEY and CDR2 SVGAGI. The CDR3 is CASSSPGGVGGEQFF. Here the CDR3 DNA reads TGTGCCAGCAGTTCCCCGGGGGGGGTTGGGGGGGAGCAGTTCTTT.

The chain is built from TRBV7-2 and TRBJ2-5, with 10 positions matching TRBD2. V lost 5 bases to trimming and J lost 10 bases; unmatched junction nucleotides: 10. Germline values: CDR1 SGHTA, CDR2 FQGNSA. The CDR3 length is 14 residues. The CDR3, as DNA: TGTGCCAGCAGCAAAGGAGCGGGGGGGGGGGGCCAGTACTTC. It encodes CASSKGAGGGGQYF.